Listed below are T cell receptor beta chains from one sample, sequenced in a study of control samples from healthy donors and cancer patients. Assay used: immunoSEQ multiplex PCR; TCRdb lists only in-frame clones, some missing. The table records roughly 160,000 clones, about 95% of them present only once. The sample consisted of PBMCs. All receptors derive from a man between 60 and 75 years old with colorectal cancer. The CDR3 runs from the conserved cysteine through the conserved F or W. The D gene is left open where the match is weak. A clone size is listed for some rows: how often the clone was seen (once, few, many), or a class if it is expanded.

D: TRBD1; J: TRBJ1-6; V: TRBV5-4; size: -; DNA: TGTGCCAGCAAACCGGGGGGACAGGGCTATAATTCACCCCTCCACTTT; CDR3: CASKPGGQGYNSPLHF
D: -; J: TRBJ2-5; V: TRBV5-6; size: -; DNA: TGTGCCAGCAGACCCTTAGGCAGGGGTCGAGAGACCCAGTACTTC; CDR3: CASRPLGRGRETQYF
D: -; J: TRBJ2-1; V: TRBV6-5; size: -; DNA: TGTGCCAGCATGCGGGGCCGAAATGAGCAGTTCTTC; CDR3: CASMRGRNEQFF
D: -; J: TRBJ1-1; V: TRBV19; size: -; DNA: TGTGCCAGTAGTAGGTCCAGTTCCTACTACAACACTGAAGCTTTCTTT; CDR3: CASSRSSSYYNTEAFF
D: -; J: TRBJ1-1; V: TRBV11-2; size: once; DNA: TGTGCCAGCAGTCTTAGGAGGCAAACTGAAGCTTTCTTT; CDR3: CASSLRRQTEAFF
D: -; J: TRBJ1-4; V: TRBV29-1; size: -; DNA: TGCAGCGTGGCGGGTATCACTAATGAAAAACTGTTTTTT; CDR3: CSVAGITNEKLFF
D: -; J: TRBJ1-1; V: TRBV5-1; size: -; DNA: TGCGCCAGCAGCTTAAGGGGATCGGGTAGTAACACTGAAGCTTTCTTT; CDR3: CASSLRGSGSNTEAFF
D: TRBD1; J: TRBJ1-3; V: TRBV5-4; size: -; DNA: TGTGCCAGCAGCGGAGGACAGGGACTTGGAAACACCATATATTTT; CDR3: CASSGGQGLGNTIYF
D: -; J: TRBJ2-3; V: TRBV6-5; size: -; DNA: TGTGCCAGCAAGGTGGGCGGGTCCCCCCATACGCAGTATTTT; CDR3: CASKVGGSPHTQYF
D: -; J: TRBJ2-5; V: TRBV2; size: -; DNA: TGTGCCAGCAGTCCCTTGGGGACCCAGTACTTC; CDR3: CASSPLGTQYF
D: TRBD1; J: TRBJ1-6; V: TRBV7-2; size: -; DNA: TGTGCCAGCACCTTCCTAGGGACAGCGAAGAATTCACCCCTCCACTTT; CDR3: CASTFLGTAKNSPLHF
D: -; J: TRBJ1-1; V: TRBV28; size: -; DNA: TGTGCCAGCATAGGGGCGGTGAACACTGAAGCTTTCTTT; CDR3: CASIGAVNTEAFF
D: -; J: TRBJ2-3; V: TRBV19; size: -; DNA: TGTGCCAGTAGCCTCGGGGCCAAGCCAGATACGCAGTATTTT; CDR3: CASSLGAKPDTQYF
D: -; J: TRBJ2-5; V: TRBV7-7; size: -; DNA: TGTGCCAGCAGCACCGGAGGGGGCCAAGAGACCCAGTACTTC; CDR3: CASSTGGGQETQYF
D: -; J: TRBJ1-4; V: TRBV5-6; size: -; DNA: TGTGCCAGCAGCGCCAGGGTGTTAGAAAAACTGTTTTTT; CDR3: CASSARVLEKLFF
D: -; J: TRBJ1-4; V: TRBV9; size: -; DNA: TGTGCCAGCAGCGTACGGGGCCCCAATGAAAAACTGTTTTTT; CDR3: CASSVRGPNEKLFF
D: -; J: TRBJ1-5; V: TRBV7-9; size: -; DNA: TGTGCCAGCAGCTGGGGGGGCGATAGCAATCAGCCCCAGCATTTT; CDR3: CASSWGGDSNQPQHF
D: -; J: TRBJ1-1; V: TRBV10-2; size: -; DNA: TGCGCCAGCAGTTATCTTAAGGGAGAAAACACTGAAGCTTTCTTT; CDR3: CASSYLKGENTEAFF
D: -; J: TRBJ2-4; V: TRBV3-1/TRBV3-2; size: -; DNA: TGTGCCAGCAGCCAAGTCCCGGTCGGGATCCCAAACATTCAGTACTTC; CDR3: CASSQVPVGIPNIQYF
D: TRBD2; J: TRBJ2-7; V: TRBV18; size: -; DNA: TGTGCCAGCTCACTCACTAGCGGGGACTACGAGCAGTACTTC; CDR3: CASSLTSGDYEQYF
D: -; J: TRBJ1-3; V: TRBV14; size: -; DNA: TGTGCCAGCAGCTCACTCAACACCATATATTTT; CDR3: CASSSLNTIYF
D: TRBD2; J: TRBJ2-7; V: TRBV5-5; size: -; DNA: TGTGCCAGCAGCTTGCAGGGAGGGTCCTCCTACGAGCAGTACTTC; CDR3: CASSLQGGSSYEQYF
D: -; J: TRBJ1-6; V: TRBV27; size: -; DNA: TGTGCCAGCAGTCTCCTGGCGGGACTTAAGAATTCACCCCTCCACTTT; CDR3: CASSLLAGLKNSPLHF
D: -; J: TRBJ2-2; V: TRBV24-1; size: -; DNA: TGTGCCACCTCCAGGGCGGGCACCGGGGAGCTGTTTTTT; CDR3: CATSRAGTGELFF
D: -; J: TRBJ2-1; V: TRBV7-7; size: -; DNA: TGTGCCAGCAGCACCCGACTAGAGCCCTACAATGAGCAGTTCTTC; CDR3: CASSTRLEPYNEQFF
D: -; J: TRBJ2-5; V: TRBV5-4; size: -; DNA: TGTGCCAGCAGCTTGGGGCAGCAAGAGACCCAGTACTTC; CDR3: CASSLGQQETQYF
D: TRBD2; J: TRBJ2-1; V: TRBV5-4; size: -; DNA: TGTGCCAGCAGCTTGTCCGGGAGGGTTGGCAATGAGCAGTTCTTC; CDR3: CASSLSGRVGNEQFF
D: -; J: TRBJ1-4; V: TRBV6-1; size: -; DNA: TGTGCCAGCAGTGAACTAAGTCGTGAAAAACTGTTTTTT; CDR3: CASSELSREKLFF